The T cell receptor (beta chain) described here comes from a study of blood T cells in healthy people across ages. This clonotype was counted only a few times. The CDR3 spans 14 residues. Between the trimmed V and J ends, which lost 5 bases and 1 base, there was a span of 13 bases. Germline assignment: CDR1 DFQATT and CDR2 SNEGSKA (reference sequence). Through a sample-barcoded 5' primer and a J-beta primer mix, a second PCR was run for roughly 7 to 11 cycles. TCRdb passed the 5' RACE reads through MiXCR, listing each CDR3 protein once. Of around 900,000 distinct CDR3 sequences detected, about 53% appear once; the ten largest clones hold roughly 23%.

Material for sequencing was blood. The TCR originated in a woman in her sixties or seventies in good health. The gene calls are TRBV20-1 and TRBJ2-3; D is ambiguous. Here the CDR3 DNA reads TGCAGTGCTCACGACCCTGTGGGCACAGATACGCAGTATTTT. Translating gives CSAHDPVGTDTQYF.